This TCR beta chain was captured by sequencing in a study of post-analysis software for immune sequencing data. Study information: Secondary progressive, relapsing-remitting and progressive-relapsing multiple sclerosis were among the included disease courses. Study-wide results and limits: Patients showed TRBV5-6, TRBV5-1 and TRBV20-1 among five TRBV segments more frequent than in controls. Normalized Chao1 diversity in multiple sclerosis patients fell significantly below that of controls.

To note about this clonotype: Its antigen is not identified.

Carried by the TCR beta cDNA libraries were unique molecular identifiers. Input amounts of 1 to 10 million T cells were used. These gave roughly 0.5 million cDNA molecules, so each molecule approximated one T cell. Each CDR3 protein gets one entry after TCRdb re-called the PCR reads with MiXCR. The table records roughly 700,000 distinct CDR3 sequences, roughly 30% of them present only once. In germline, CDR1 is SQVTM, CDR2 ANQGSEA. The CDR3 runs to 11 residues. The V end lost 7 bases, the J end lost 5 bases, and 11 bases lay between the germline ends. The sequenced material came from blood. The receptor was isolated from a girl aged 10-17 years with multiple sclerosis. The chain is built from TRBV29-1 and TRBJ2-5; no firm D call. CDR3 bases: TGCAGCGGTTATACCTGGGAGACCCAGTACTTC. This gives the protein CSGYTWETQYF.